The rows below give T cell receptor beta chains drawn from one sample of a study of T cells and Merkel cell carcinoma outcomes. The assay was immunoSEQ multiplex PCR, and TCRdb's table has in-frame clones only and misses some. This sample has around 16,000 clones; about four fifths occur once, and the top ten carry roughly 10%. The sequencing sample was made of tumor tissue from Merkel cell carcinoma. Receptors were obtained from a human donor with Merkel cell carcinoma. Both conserved end residues are part of each CDR3. The D gene is left open where the match is weak. Only part of the rows carry a size: once, few, many, or a class if the clone is expanded.

cdr3_aa: CASSGGQLGYEQYF
cdr3_nt: TGTGCCAGCAGTGGTGGACAGTTGGGTTACGAGCAGTACTTC
clone_size: NA
j_call: TRBJ2-7
d_call: NA
v_call: TRBV6-1

cdr3_aa: CASSAHGGDTQYF
cdr3_nt: TGTGCCAGCAGCGCCCACGGGGGCGATACGCAGTATTTT
clone_size: NA
j_call: TRBJ2-3
d_call: NA
v_call: TRBV9

cdr3_aa: CASSPSGSYNSPLHF
cdr3_nt: TGTGCCAGCAGCCCGTCCGGCTCCTATAATTCACCCCTCCACTTT
clone_size: few
j_call: TRBJ1-6
d_call: NA
v_call: TRBV7-3

cdr3_aa: CASSPPLRERIYQETQYF
cdr3_nt: TGTGCCAGCAGCCCCCCGTTGCGGGAGCGAATATACCAAGAGACCCAGTACTTC
clone_size: NA
j_call: TRBJ2-5
d_call: TRBD2
v_call: TRBV7-9

cdr3_aa: CASWNLYSGANVLTF
cdr3_nt: TGTGCCAGTTGGAACCTCTACTCTGGGGCCAACGTCCTGACTTTC
clone_size: NA
j_call: TRBJ2-6
d_call: NA
v_call: TRBV19

cdr3_aa: CASSARDGNYGYTF
cdr3_nt: TGTGCCAGCAGCGCCCGGGACGGTAACTATGGCTACACCTTC
clone_size: NA
j_call: TRBJ1-2
d_call: NA
v_call: TRBV9

cdr3_aa: CVSNPGNIQYF
cdr3_nt: TGTGTCAGCAATCCGGGAAACATTCAGTACTTC
clone_size: NA
j_call: TRBJ2-4
d_call: NA
v_call: TRBV6-1

cdr3_aa: CAWSSLDGRGSTDTQYF
cdr3_nt: TGTGCCTGGAGTTCGTTGGACGGTCGGGGTAGCACAGATACGCAGTATTTT
clone_size: NA
j_call: TRBJ2-3
d_call: NA
v_call: TRBV30

cdr3_aa: CASSPGTEGRETQYF
cdr3_nt: TGTGCCAGCTCACCGGGTACTGAGGGTCGAGAGACCCAGTACTTC
clone_size: NA
j_call: TRBJ2-5
d_call: NA
v_call: TRBV18

cdr3_aa: CASSPGPGNQPQHF
cdr3_nt: TGTGCCAGCTCACCTGGCCCGGGTAATCAGCCCCAGCATTTT
clone_size: NA
j_call: TRBJ1-5
d_call: NA
v_call: TRBV18

cdr3_aa: CASSPNGQGPNEKLFF
cdr3_nt: TGCGCCAGCAGCCCCAACGGACAGGGCCCTAATGAAAAACTGTTTTTT
clone_size: NA
j_call: TRBJ1-4
d_call: TRBD1
v_call: TRBV4-1

cdr3_aa: CASSSGSSGANVLTF
cdr3_nt: TGTGCCAGCAGTTCAGGGTCCTCTGGGGCCAACGTCCTGACTTTC
clone_size: NA
j_call: TRBJ2-6
d_call: NA
v_call: TRBV28

cdr3_aa: CAISEGRVGSHNEQFF
cdr3_nt: TGTGCCATCAGTGAGGGTAGAGTGGGGTCTCACAATGAGCAGTTCTTC
clone_size: NA
j_call: TRBJ2-1
d_call: NA
v_call: TRBV10-3

cdr3_aa: CASSLVTGGSSGNTIYF
cdr3_nt: TGTGCCAGCAGCTTAGTTACAGGGGGTAGTTCTGGAAACACCATATATTTT
clone_size: NA
j_call: TRBJ1-3
d_call: TRBD1
v_call: TRBV11-2

cdr3_aa: CASVGRGYEQYF
cdr3_nt: TGTGCCAGTGTGGGGAGGGGATACGAGCAGTACTTC
clone_size: NA
j_call: TRBJ2-7
d_call: TRBD2
v_call: TRBV19

cdr3_aa: CASSLVGPSAEQYF
cdr3_nt: TGCGCCAGCAGCTTGGTAGGCCCCTCAGCCGAGCAGTACTTC
clone_size: NA
j_call: TRBJ2-7
d_call: NA
v_call: TRBV5-1

cdr3_aa: CASSLGLTTEAFF
cdr3_nt: TGTGCCAGCAGCTTGGGGCTGACCACTGAAGCTTTCTTT
clone_size: NA
j_call: TRBJ1-1
d_call: NA
v_call: TRBV5-6

cdr3_aa: CASSQDIQRGTTDTQYF
cdr3_nt: TGTGCCAGCAGCCAAGATATCCAGCGGGGGACCACAGATACGCAGTATTTT
clone_size: once
j_call: TRBJ2-3
d_call: TRBD2
v_call: TRBV14

cdr3_aa: CASSPRTGGETQYF
cdr3_nt: TGCGCCAGCAGCCCCAGGACAGGGGGAGAGACCCAGTACTTC
clone_size: few
j_call: TRBJ2-5
d_call: TRBD1
v_call: TRBV5-1

cdr3_aa: CASSPGTGNYGYTF
cdr3_nt: TGTGCCAGCAGTCCCGGGACAGGGAACTATGGCTACACCTTC
clone_size: NA
j_call: TRBJ1-2
d_call: TRBD1
v_call: TRBV5-4

cdr3_aa: CAWSDYRYGYTF
cdr3_nt: TGTGCCTGGAGTGATTATCGGTATGGCTACACCTTC
clone_size: NA
j_call: TRBJ1-2
d_call: NA
v_call: TRBV30

cdr3_aa: CAWMVGETQYF
cdr3_nt: TGTGCCTGGATGGTAGGAGAGACCCAGTACTTC
clone_size: NA
j_call: TRBJ2-5
d_call: NA
v_call: TRBV30

cdr3_aa: CASSLRVTGELFF
cdr3_nt: TGTGCCAGCAGTTTACGGGTCACCGGGGAGCTGTTTTTT
clone_size: NA
j_call: TRBJ2-2
d_call: NA
v_call: TRBV27

cdr3_aa: CSVDGLSNSYEQYF
cdr3_nt: TGCAGCGTTGATGGACTCTCTAACTCCTACGAGCAGTACTTC
clone_size: large
j_call: TRBJ2-7
d_call: NA
v_call: TRBV29-1

cdr3_aa: CASSIRVWGNEQFF
cdr3_nt: TGTGCCAGTAGTATAAGGGTCTGGGGCAATGAGCAGTTCTTC
clone_size: NA
j_call: TRBJ2-1
d_call: NA
v_call: TRBV19

cdr3_aa: CASSTLGGRDKPGQYF
cdr3_nt: TGTGCCAGCAGCACTCTCGGGGGGCGGGACAAACCTGGGCAGTACTTC
clone_size: NA
j_call: TRBJ2-7
d_call: NA
v_call: TRBV11-2